This T cell receptor beta chain was retrieved from a study of Graves' ophthalmopathy and Graves' hyperthyroidism. This CDR3 has 12 residues. Germline V CDR1 and CDR2: SQVTM, ANQGSEA. V was shortened by 3 bases and J by 6 bases, with 12 bases between the two germline ends. Note on this clonotype: Its antigen is not identified.

Study-wide results and caveats: In blood appeared most of the expanded thyroid clonotypes whose frequency exceeded 0.001.

Amplification of TCR beta CDR3 regions used RNA transcripts. HTBI primers were employed in first-round RT-PCR, then a second-round multiplex PCR followed. TCRdb independently ran MiXCR on the multiplex PCR reads; one entry per CDR3 protein. This table has over a million distinct CDR3 sequences, less than 45% appearing once. V is TRBV29-1 and J is TRBJ2-7; D may be TRBD2 (5 bases). This TCR was recovered from an adult man with Graves' hyperthyroidism. Sequencing was done on a sample of peripheral blood or thyroid tissue (not recorded which). The chain's CDR3 is CSVDPGSGEQYF. CDR3 nucleotides: TGCAGCGTTGACCCGGGATCTGGCGAGCAGTACTTC.